What follows are 31 T cell receptor beta chains derived from one specimen sequenced in a study of molecular identifiers for immune sequencing clone quantification. Using its own MiXCR run on the PCR reads, TCRdb lists one record per CDR3 protein. The sample lists about 500,000 distinct CDR3 sequences, over 20% seen once, with around 0.86% in the top ten. Sequenced: naive CD8+ T cells from blood, with Jurkat cell RNA spiked in. The subset denotes: FACS-sorted CD8+CD4-CCR7+CD45RA+ naive T cells. The receptors stem from a human donor in good health. Some libraries in this study had Jurkat cell RNA spiked in.

With regard to this clonotype: With a much larger clone just one base away, this may be a read error. V gene TRBV28 combines with J gene TRBJ2-5, with D uncertain. Germline CDR1 is MDHEN and CDR2 is SYDVKM. V lost 4 bases to trimming and J lost 5 bases, with 11 bases between them. The CDR3 is 13 residues long. The CDR3 nucleotides read TGTGCCAGCAGTTCAAGGGATGTGGAGACCCAGTACTTC. Encoded protein: CASSSRDVETQYF.

As regards this clonotype: A much larger clone is a single base away; this may be a read error. The chain combines TRBV9 with TRBJ2-5, with 7 bases fitting TRBD2. The CDR3 runs 14 residues. Germline loops: CDR1 SGDLS, CDR2 YYNGEE. This CDR3 is CAGSVTSSQETQYF. DNA of the CDR3: TGTGCCGGCAGCGTGACTAGCAGCCAAGAGACCCAGTACTTC. Based on the CDR3 plus reference TRBV9 and TRBJ2-5, the full variable domain is DSGVTQTPKHLITATGQRVTLRCSPRSGDLSVYWYQQSLDQGLQFLIQYYNGEERAKGNILERFSAQQFPDLHSELNLSSLELGDSALYFCAGSVTSSQETQYFGPGTRLLVL.

The rearrangement uses TRBV6-5 and TRBJ2-1; D unresolved. Germline loops: CDR1 MNHEY, CDR2 SVGAGI. This CDR3 is 12 amino acids long. V lost 6 bases, J lost 7 bases, and 10 bases lay in between. CDR3 amino acids: CASRSTLNEQFF. The CDR3 DNA reads as TGTGCCAGCAGGTCTACTCTGAATGAGCAGTTCTTC.

This clonotype was counted only a few times. J is TRBJ2-5 and V is TRBV9; D assignment may be TRBD1 or TRBD2 (5 bases each). CDR1 is SGDLS, CDR2 YYNGEE, per germline. The CDR3 runs 15 residues. V lost 3 bases, J lost 1 base, and 13 bases lay in between. Written as DNA, the CDR3 is TGTGCCAGCAGCGATCCCATTGGGGGCCAAGAGACCCAGTACTTC. Translated, it gives CASSDPIGGQETQYF.

With regard to this clonotype: Mismatch with germline at one junction end may stem from a read error. This chain connects TRBV3-1 to TRBJ1-3; the D gene is possibly TRBD1 (5 bases). This CDR3 comprises 15 residues. Germline V gene data show CDR1 as LGHDT and CDR2 as YNNKEL (reference sequence). CDR3 loop: CASSRSRTYGNAIYF. The CDR3 DNA is TGTGCCAGCAGCCGATCAAGGACATATGGAAACGCCATATATTTT.

This chain links TRBV2 with TRBJ2-3; 7 nucleotides align to TRBD2. V was pared by 7 bases and J by 2 bases, with 6 bases of the junction left unmatched. The CDR3 loop spans 14 amino acids. CDR1 and CDR2 from the germline V gene are SNHLY and FYNNEI. The CDR3 nucleotides are TGTGCCAGCAATGGGCGGGGGTACACAGATACGCAGTATTTT. It translates to CASNGRGYTDTQYF.

The sample holds many counts of this clonotype. V is TRBV4-3 and J is TRBJ1-1, with D hard to call. This CDR3 spans 14 amino acids. V lost 4 bases to trimming and J lost 0 bases, with 9 bases between them. Germline-derived CDR1 and CDR2 are LGHNA and YSLEER. The CDR3 bases are TGCGCCAGCAGCCGGACGGACCTGAACACTGAAGCTTTCTTT. This codes for CASSRTDLNTEAFF.

The V gene is TRBV11-3, the J gene TRBJ2-4; TRBD2 is a possible D gene (6 bases). The germline V gene encodes CDR1 SGHNT and CDR2 YENEEA. The CDR3 loop spans 13 amino acids. Trimming took off 5 bases at V and 3 bases at J, with 8 bases between the two ends. CDR3 bases: TGTGCCAGCAGCCGGGGGAACAAAAACATTCAGTACTTC. This sequence encodes CASSRGNKNIQYF.

The CDR3 spells CASSAPGTDEAFF. Written as DNA, the CDR3 is TGTGCCAGCAGCGCTCCCGGGACGGATGAAGCTTTCTTT. V gene TRBV9 combines with J gene TRBJ1-1; D may be TRBD1 (5 bases). Germline V gene lookup returns CDR1 SGDLS and CDR2 YYNGEE. V lost 3 bases to trimming and J lost 7 bases, with 13 bases between them. The CDR3 runs 13 residues.

The chain recombines TRBV27 with TRBJ1-1; no reliable D call. V was shortened by 2 bases and J by 0 bases, with 10 bases between the two germline ends. The germline V gene encodes CDR1 MNHEY and CDR2 SMNVEV (reference sequence). CDR3 length equals 15 residues. Here the CDR3 DNA reads TGTGCCAGCAGTTTAAAAGGATCTCTGAACACTGAAGCTTTCTTT. Translated: CASSLKGSLNTEAFF.

The chain carries TRBV9 and TRBJ1-5, with no clear D. Germline V gene lookup returns CDR1 SGDLS and CDR2 YYNGEE. The CDR3 contains 15 residues. Trimming removed 3 bases from V and 5 bases from J, with 15 bases in between. The CDR3 DNA sequence: TGTGCCAGCAGCGGAGAGAACAGTGGAGATCAGCCCCAGCATTTT. It encodes CASSGENSGDQPQHF.

This clonotype was seen a few times. This chain uses TRBV19 with TRBJ1-3; no clear D. The CDR3 sequence is 13 residues long. The V end lost 4 bases, the J end lost 0 bases, and 4 bases lay between the germline ends. Germline V lookup: CDR1 LNHDA, CDR2 SQIVND (reference sequence). The chain's CDR3 is CASSTPSGNTIYF. CDR3 nucleotide sequence: TGTGCCAGTAGTACACCCTCTGGAAACACCATATATTTT.

Remarks on this clonotype: The germline gene is not matched at one end of the junction; a read error may be the cause. The chain employs TRBV11-2 and TRBJ2-3; the D gene is possibly TRBD2 (6 bases). This CDR3 is 15 amino acids long. Germline V lookup: CDR1 SGHAT, CDR2 FQNNGV. In DNA form, the CDR3 reads TGTGTCAGCAGCTTAGATGCGGGAAGCACAGATACGCAGTATTTT. Its translation: CVSSLDAGSTDTQYF.

There are many counts of this clonotype. The chain combines TRBV4-3 with TRBJ1-3, with 7 bases that match TRBD1. This CDR3 has 15 residues. The germline CDR1 and CDR2 sequences are LGHNA and YSLEER. Trimming cost V 1 base and J 3 bases; bases outside gene matches: 3. The CDR3 reads CASSQGQGSGNTIYF. As DNA, the CDR3 is TGCGCCAGCAGCCAAGGACAGGGAAGTGGAAACACCATATATTTT.

The V call is TRBV13, the J call TRBJ2-7; 7 bases are a match to TRBD2. Germline V lookup: CDR1 PRHDT, CDR2 FYEKMQ (reference sequence). The CDR3 is 17 amino acids. V lost 4 bases, J lost 7 bases, and 19 bases stayed unmatched. CDR3 coding DNA: TGTGCCAGCAGCTCCAAGCGGGACTCTCTCCCTCTAGGGGAGCAGTACTTC. Its translation is CASSSKRDSLPLGEQYF.

In regard to this clonotype: This may be a read error: a much more frequent sequence differs by one nucleotide. The rearrangement uses TRBV6-2 or TRBV6-3 and TRBJ2-7; perhaps TRBD2 as D (5 bases). The germline CDR1 and CDR2 sequences are MNHEY and SVGEGT. The V and J ends lost 8 bases and 2 bases respectively, with 10 bases between them. The CDR3 is 12 residues long. The CDR3 DNA reads TGTGCCAGCGGGAGTAACCCCTACGAGCAGTACTTC. It codes for CASGSNPYEQYF.

This clonotype was seen only a few times. The chain uses TRBV2 and TRBJ2-5; 8 nucleotides line up with TRBD2. Germline lookup yields CDR1 SNHLY and CDR2 FYNNEI. This CDR3 has 14 residues. Losses at the gene ends were 7 bases for V and 5 bases for J; bases not matched to a gene: 9. The CDR3 coding sequence is TGTGCCAGCAAGCTTAGCGGGGCCACGGAGACCCAGTACTTC. Encoded protein: CASKLSGATETQYF. Supplemented by reference TRBV2 and TRBJ2-5, the full variable domain reads EPEVTQTPSHQVTQMGQEVILRCVPISNHLYFYWYRQILGQKVEFLVSFYNNEISEKSEIFDDQFSVERPDGSNFTLKIRSTKLEDSAMYFCASKLSGATETQYFGPGTRLLVL.

Of note for this clonotype: A much more abundant neighbour one base away suggests this may be a read error. This chain joins TRBV27 and TRBJ2-4; D may be TRBD1 or TRBD2 (5 bases each). CDR1 and CDR2 (germline): MNHEY, SMNVEV (reference sequence). This CDR3 is 14 amino acids long. The ends were cut back, 8 bases at V and 6 bases at J, with 17 bases in the middle. CDR3 DNA: TGTGCCAGCGCTGCCGGGGCAGGGTTAAACATTCAGTACTTC. Its protein is CASAAGAGLNIQYF.

Points on this clonotype: A read error is possible here, since a much larger clone lies one base away. The chain employs TRBV20-1 and TRBJ1-1, with D possibly matching TRBD1 (5 bases). This CDR3 is built from 15 residues. Germline V CDR1 and CDR2: DFQATT, SNEGSKA (reference sequence). In DNA form, the CDR3 reads TGCGGTGCTAGAGATTCTTGGACATTGGACACTGAAGCTTTCTTT. This encodes CGARDSWTLDTEAFF.

This clonotype was found a few times. The CDR3 loop reads CASSSLTWSSYEQYF. In nucleotides, the CDR3 is TGTGCCAGCAGCTCCCTGACTTGGAGCTCCTACGAGCAGTACTTC. The rearrangement uses TRBV7-9 and TRBJ2-7, with D unclear. The germline V gene has CDR1 SEHNR and CDR2 FQNEAQ (reference sequence). V was cut by 4 bases and J by 0 bases, with 13 bases left in between. This CDR3 has 15 residues.

This clonotype occurred a few times. The chain recombines TRBV27 with TRBJ2-2; 9 nucleotides match TRBD2. Germline V gives CDR1 MNHEY, CDR2 SMNVEV (reference sequence). V shed 3 bases, J shed 6 bases, and the junction held 14 bases outside the gene matches. The CDR3 extends over 18 amino acids. The CDR3 DNA is TGTGCCAGCAGTTTTACGCGGGAGGGCCCTCGGGAAGCCGGGGAGCTGTTTTTT. It yields the protein CASSFTREGPREAGELFF.

This clonotype was detected ten times or more. The genes are TRBV20-1 and TRBJ2-7, with D perhaps given as TRBD1 or TRBD2 (6 bases each). With 6 bases removed from V and 4 bases from J, the gap between germline ends came to 19 bases. This CDR3 has 14 residues. CDR1 and CDR2 (germline): DFQATT, SNEGSKA (reference sequence). CDR3 in DNA: TGCAGTGCCGGAGGCCGGCAGGGGAGGTACGAGCAGTACTTC. Encoded protein: CSAGGRQGRYEQYF.

This chain connects TRBV4-3 to TRBJ2-3; D call uncertain. The CDR3 is made up of 13 amino acids. V was pared by 4 bases and J by 7 bases, with 12 bases between. The germline V gene encodes CDR1 LGHNA and CDR2 YSLEER. The DNA of the CDR3 is TGCGCCAGCAGCCCCGGAACGAGGTATACGCAGTATTTT. The encoded protein is CASSPGTRYTQYF.

V is TRBV2 and J is TRBJ2-3; TRBD2 matches at 9 bases. V shed 3 bases and J 3 bases; nucleotides not matched to a gene: 7. The CDR3 totals 16 residues. Germline V CDR1 and CDR2: SNHLY, FYNNEI. The CDR3 sequence is CASSEGSGGVTDTQYF. DNA for the CDR3: TGTGCCAGCAGTGAGGGTAGCGGGGGCGTGACAGATACGCAGTATTTT.

A note on this clonotype: This may stem from a read error, because a much larger clone lies one nucleotide away. This chain connects TRBV9 to TRBJ2-7; D could derive from TRBD1 or TRBD2 (5 bases each). Trimming pared 0 bases from V and 5 bases from J, leaving 18 bases between. Germline V CDR1 and CDR2: SGDLS, YYNGEE. The CDR3 has 16 residues. The CDR3 loop is CASSVDGAGPVNEQYF. CDR3 nucleotides: TGTGCCAGCAGCGTAGACGGGGCAGGCCCTGTCAACGAGCAGTACTTC. Variable domain in full (rest from reference TRBV9 and TRBJ2-7): DSGVTQTPKHLITATGQRVTLRCSPRSGDLSVYWYQQSLDQGLQFLIQYYNGEERAKGNILERFSAQQFPDLHSELNLSSLELGDSALYFCASSVDGAGPVNEQYFGPGTRLTVT.

In this sample, this clonotype turned up many times. The rearrangement links TRBV6-5 to TRBJ1-6, with D unresolved. Trimming pared 2 bases from V and 6 bases from J, leaving 11 bases between. Per the germline V gene, CDR1 is MNHEY and CDR2 is SVGAGI. The CDR3 is 15 amino acids. CDR3 residues: CASSYAAISNSPLHF. The DNA for the CDR3 is TGTGCCAGCAGTTACGCGGCCATAAGTAATTCACCCCTCCACTTT.

CDR3 in DNA: TGTGCCAGCAGTTACTCGGGTCTGGGGGCCTACGAGCAGTACTTC. Residues: CASSYSGLGAYEQYF. The chain uses TRBV6-5 and TRBJ2-7; D is tentatively TRBD1 or TRBD2 (5 bases each). The CDR3 loop spans 15 amino acids. V was shortened by 0 bases and J by 2 bases, with 11 bases between the two germline ends. Looked up from germline, CDR1 is MNHEY and CDR2 is SVGAGI.

This clonotype was seen many times. The chain combines TRBV27 with TRBJ2-7, with 8 bases aligning to TRBD1. V shed 6 bases, J shed 5 bases, and the junction held 6 bases outside the gene matches. The length of the CDR3 is 13 residues. Germline CDR1 MNHEY, CDR2 SMNVEV (reference sequence). CDR3 residues: CASSLIQGDEQYF. The CDR3 DNA reads as TGTGCCAGCAGCCTAATACAGGGGGACGAGCAGTACTTC.

The chain carries TRBV7-3 and TRBJ2-5, with unresolved D. The CDR3 contains 13 residues. Germline CDR1 reads SGHTA; CDR2 reads FQGTGA. V was shortened by 0 bases and J by 5 bases, with 7 bases between the two germline ends. CDR3 sequence: CASSLTAVETQYF. The CDR3, as DNA: TGTGCCAGCAGCTTAACCGCCGTGGAGACCCAGTACTTC.

This clonotype was found many times. The rearrangement uses TRBV6-2 or TRBV6-3 and TRBJ2-3; TRBD2 aligns across 7 bases. Germline CDR1 and CDR2: MNHEY and SVGEGT. This CDR3 comprises 16 residues. J was trimmed by 2 bases and V by 4 bases; bases with no gene match: 9. For the CDR3, the DNA is TGTGCCAGCAGTTCTGGCGGCGGGGGAGCCACAGATACGCAGTATTTT. It encodes CASSSGGGGATDTQYF.

The chain couples TRBV27 to TRBJ2-7; TRBD1 matches 8 bases. CDR3 size: 13 residues. Trimming cost V 5 bases and J 4 bases; bases outside gene matches: 4. From germline, CDR1 is MNHEY and CDR2 SMNVEV (reference sequence). The CDR3 is CASSRTGKYEQYF. CDR3 sequence (DNA): TGTGCCAGCAGTAGGACAGGGAAGTACGAGCAGTACTTC.